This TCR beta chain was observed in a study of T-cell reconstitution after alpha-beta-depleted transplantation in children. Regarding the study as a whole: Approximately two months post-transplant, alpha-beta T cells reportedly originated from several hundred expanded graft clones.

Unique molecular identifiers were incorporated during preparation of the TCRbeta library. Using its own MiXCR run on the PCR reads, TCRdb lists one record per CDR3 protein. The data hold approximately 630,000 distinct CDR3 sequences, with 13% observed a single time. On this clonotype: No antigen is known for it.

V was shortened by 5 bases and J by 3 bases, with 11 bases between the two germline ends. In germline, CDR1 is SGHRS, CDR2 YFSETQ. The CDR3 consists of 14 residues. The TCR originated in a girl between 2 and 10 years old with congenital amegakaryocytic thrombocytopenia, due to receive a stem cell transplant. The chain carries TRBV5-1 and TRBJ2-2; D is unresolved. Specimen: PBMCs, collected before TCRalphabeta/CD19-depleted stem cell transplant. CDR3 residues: CASRKDLDTGELFF. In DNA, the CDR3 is TGCGCCAGCAGGAAGGACCTCGACACCGGGGAGCTGTTTTTT.